Listed below are T cell receptor beta chains from one sample, sequenced in a study of technical replicates of blood from a few donors. This table comes from immunoSEQ multiplex PCR, and its TCRdb copy is limited to in-frame clones, with some not included. In the table there are around 69,000 clones, around 86% of which are singletons. The sample comprised PBMCs. The receptors derive from a human donor in good health. Some clones in this sample may be carry-over from other donors' samples. CDR3s include the opening cysteine and the closing phenylalanine or tryptophan. Each record gives: CDR3 DNA, CDR3 protein, J gene, V gene, D gene, clone size. D genes are given only for firm matches. Not all rows give a size; the values are once, few, many and, for expanded clones, a class.

TGTGCCAGCAGCTCTGAATGGGCAGAGCAGTTCTTC | CASSSEWAEQFF | TRBJ2-1 | TRBV7-9 | . | .
TGTGCCAGCAGCAGAAACAGGGGCGGATTCTACGAGCAGTACTTC | CASSRNRGGFYEQYF | TRBJ2-7 | TRBV7-8 | TRBD1 | once
TGTGCCAGCAGCTTAGGGGCCCCCGCAGATACGCAGTATTTT | CASSLGAPADTQYF | TRBJ2-3 | TRBV7-9 | . | .
TGTGCCAGCAGCCATTTCGACAGGGAAAACTATGGCTACACCTTC | CASSHFDRENYGYTF | TRBJ1-2 | TRBV11-2 | TRBD1 | .
TGCGCCAGCAGCCTCCAGGGCGCCCCGAACACCGGGGAGCTGTTTTTT | CASSLQGAPNTGELFF | TRBJ2-2 | TRBV4-1 | . | .
TGTGCCAGCGGGCCACCTGATCAGCCCCAGCATTTT | CASGPPDQPQHF | TRBJ1-5 | TRBV6-6 | . | .
TGCGCCAGCAGCTTGGGCGGGAACACTGAAGCTTTCTTT | CASSLGGNTEAFF | TRBJ1-1 | TRBV5-1 | . | .
TGTGCCGGAACAGATGTCACCGGGACAGGCCAATATGGCTACACCTTC | CAGTDVTGTGQYGYTF | TRBJ1-2 | TRBV30 | TRBD1 | .
TGTGCCAGCAGCTTCACAGGGGTCGGGGTTTTCTTCTTT | CASSFTGVGVFFF | TRBJ1-1 | TRBV7-9 | TRBD1 | .
TGCGCCAGCAGCCAAGAGGAGGGGAATAATTCACCCCTCCACTTT | CASSQEEGNNSPLHF | TRBJ1-6 | TRBV4-3 | . | .
TGTGCCAGCAGTTTATCCTCCAGCTCCTACGAGCAGTACTTC | CASSLSSSSYEQYF | TRBJ2-7 | TRBV27 | . | .
TGCGCCAGCAGCTCTAACAGGGACGGCTACACCTTC | CASSSNRDGYTF | TRBJ1-2 | TRBV5-1 | . | .
TGTGCCAGCAGCTGGCCCTGGACTAGCGATTACGAGCAGTACTTC | CASSWPWTSDYEQYF | TRBJ2-7 | TRBV11-2 | TRBD2 | .
TGCGCCAGCAGCCAAGTGCCAGGAAACTACGAGCAGTACTTC | CASSQVPGNYEQYF | TRBJ2-7 | TRBV4-1 | . | once
TGTGCCAGCAGCACGGGACTAGTGGGCAATGAGCAGTTCTTC | CASSTGLVGNEQFF | TRBJ2-1 | TRBV7-2 | TRBD2 | .
TGCGCCAGCAGCCAAGGTCCGGGACAGACGTTGTACAATGAGCAGTTCTTC | CASSQGPGQTLYNEQFF | TRBJ2-1 | TRBV4-3 | TRBD1 | .
TGTGCCAGCAGACCCGACAGCACCGGGGAGCTGTTTTTT | CASRPDSTGELFF | TRBJ2-2 | TRBV2 | . | .
TGTGCCAGTAGTCCCCGTAACTATGGCTACACCTTC | CASSPRNYGYTF | TRBJ1-2 | TRBV19 | . | .
TGTGCCAGCAGTTACTCGAGGATCTATGGCTACACCTTC | CASSYSRIYGYTF | TRBJ1-2 | TRBV6-5 | . | .
TGTGCCAGCAGCCCAGGGGGACTTAAAGATACGCAGTATTTT | CASSPGGLKDTQYF | TRBJ2-3 | TRBV7-9 | . | .
TGTGCCAGTAGTATAGGTAAGGGGGCAAGGATCGAGCAGTACTTC | CASSIGKGARIEQYF | TRBJ2-7 | TRBV19 | TRBD1 | .
TGTGCCAGCAGTGCAATACCGGGACAGGTCCCCTACGAGCAGTACTTC | CASSAIPGQVPYEQYF | TRBJ2-7 | TRBV6-1 | TRBD1 | once
TGTGCCAGCAGTTACTTACAGACAGGGGGCACGTATGGCTACACCTTC | CASSYLQTGGTYGYTF | TRBJ1-2 | TRBV6-5 | TRBD1 | .
TGTGCCAGCAGCTTAGCCGGGACAGGGAACTACAATGAGCAGTTCTTC | CASSLAGTGNYNEQFF | TRBJ2-1 | TRBV7-9 | TRBD1 | .
TGTGCCAGTAGTATGGCAGGGGTTGATGGCTACACCTTC | CASSMAGVDGYTF | TRBJ1-2 | TRBV19 | . | .
TGTGCCAGCAGTCCCGGGACACATACTGAAGCTTTCTTT | CASSPGTHTEAFF | TRBJ1-1 | TRBV6-5 | . | few
TGTGCCTGGAATAGGGGAAACTATGGCTACACCTTC | CAWNRGNYGYTF | TRBJ1-2 | TRBV30 | . | .
TGTGCCAGCAGACCCCCCACAGGGGCGGGCACTGAAGCTTTCTTT | CASRPPTGAGTEAFF | TRBJ1-1 | TRBV27 | TRBD1 | .
TGCGCCAGCAGCTTGGGAGGGGCAGGGGCCATCACAGATACGCAGTATTTT | CASSLGGAGAITDTQYF | TRBJ2-3 | TRBV5-1 | . | .
TGTGCCAGCAGCTTGAGGGGGTTTAGCGGGGGCAGCACAGATACGCAGTATTTT | CASSLRGFSGGSTDTQYF | TRBJ2-3 | TRBV7-3 | TRBD2 | .
TGCGCCAGCAGCCCTCAGACAGACTATGGCTACACCTTC | CASSPQTDYGYTF | TRBJ1-2 | TRBV4-3 | . | once
TGTGCCAGCAGCTTCGGACAGGCTTTATACAATGAGCAGTTCTTC | CASSFGQALYNEQFF | TRBJ2-1 | TRBV7-2 | TRBD1 | .
TGTGCCAGCAGTCCCTCCTCTAACTATGGCTACACCTTC | CASSPSSNYGYTF | TRBJ1-2 | TRBV6-1 | . | .
TGTGCCAGCAGCTTAAATCGGGGATCACCCCTCCACTTT | CASSLNRGSPLHF | TRBJ1-6 | TRBV11-2 | . | .
TGTGCCAGCAGTTTGGAAGGGGGCGACTATGGCTACACCTTC | CASSLEGGDYGYTF | TRBJ1-2 | TRBV6-5 | TRBD1 | .
TGTGCCACCAGCAGAGATGTTTACTACGAGCAGTACTTC | CATSRDVYYEQYF | TRBJ2-7 | TRBV15 | . | .
TGTGCCAGCAGCTTAGCCGGGGCAGATACGCAGTATTTT | CASSLAGADTQYF | TRBJ2-3 | TRBV7-9 | . | .
TGTGCCAGCAGCCCCCTGACAGGCGGGAGGGGGGAGCTGTTTTTT | CASSPLTGGRGELFF | TRBJ2-2 | TRBV7-3 | TRBD2 | .
TGCGCCAGCAGCCAAGAGGACAGGGCCGCAGATACGCAGTATTTT | CASSQEDRAADTQYF | TRBJ2-3 | TRBV4-1 | TRBD1 | .
TGTGCCAGCAGCTGGACTAGTGGCACAGATACGCAGTATTTT | CASSWTSGTDTQYF | TRBJ2-3 | TRBV7-8 | TRBD2 | .
TGTGCCAGCAGCTTATACTTTAACTATGGCTACACCTTC | CASSLYFNYGYTF | TRBJ1-2 | TRBV7-2 | . | .
TGTGCCAGCAGCGTGACAGGGGACCATTCACCCCTCCACTTT | CASSVTGDHSPLHF | TRBJ1-6 | TRBV5-5 | TRBD1 | .
TGTGCCAGCAGTGAACCTTACCGGGAGTCAGTCACCATATATTTT | CASSEPYRESVTIYF | TRBJ1-3 | TRBV6-1 | . | .
TGCGCCAGCAGAGAAGGCGGGGGGGCCTCCTACAATGAGCAGTTCTTC | CASREGGGASYNEQFF | TRBJ2-1 | TRBV5-1 | TRBD2 | once
TGTGCCAGCAGTGCATCGACCGGGACAGGGCCTGAAAAACTGTTTTTT | CASSASTGTGPEKLFF | TRBJ1-4 | TRBV6-1 | TRBD1 | .
TGTGCCAGCAGCTTTAGTCCTAGCGGGGGGCGGGATACGCAGTATTTT | CASSFSPSGGRDTQYF | TRBJ2-3 | TRBV7-2 | TRBD2 | .
TGCGCCAGCAGCGGCGGGACAGGGGTCACTGAAGCTTTCTTT | CASSGGTGVTEAFF | TRBJ1-1 | TRBV5-1 | TRBD1 | .
TGTGCCTGGAGGGGTCCGGGACAGGGGGCTATAGCTAATGAAAAACTGTTTTTT | CAWRGPGQGAIANEKLFF | TRBJ1-4 | TRBV30 | TRBD1 | .
TGTGCCAGCAGCCAGGGCCAGGTGGGGCTCACAGATACGCAGTATTTT | CASSQGQVGLTDTQYF | TRBJ2-3 | TRBV4-2 | . | .
TGTGCCAGCACCCAGGGGGCCGGTGTCAATGAGCAGTTCTTC | CASTQGAGVNEQFF | TRBJ2-1 | TRBV6-1 | TRBD1 | .
TGTGCCAGCAGCTTGCGAGACAGACCCTACAATGAGCAGTTCTTC | CASSLRDRPYNEQFF | TRBJ2-1 | TRBV5-6 | . | once